This T cell receptor beta chain came from a study of identical twins. TCRdb passed the 5' RACE reads through MiXCR, listing each CDR3 protein once. The sample includes some 460,000 distinct CDR3 sequences, 14% of them seen just once. Looked up from germline, CDR1 is SNHLY and CDR2 is FYNNEI. This CDR3 region has 12 residues. V gave up 5 bases and J gave up 6 bases, with 10 bases separating them. The sample was also reused in another study, on yellow fever vaccine responses in identical twins.

The origin of this receptor is a woman aged 18-29 years in good health. The J gene is TRBJ1-2, the V gene TRBV2, with D perhaps matching TRBD1 (5 bases). Sequenced sample: CD4+ T cells sorted from blood. The CDR3 DNA sequence: TGTGCCAGCAGTACCAGGGAAAATGGCTACACCTTC. Translating it yields CASSTRENGYTF.